Presented here are 18 T cell receptor beta chains from one specimen sequenced in a study of PD-L1 blockade in urothelial cancer. Time point of the sample: peripheral blood 6 weeks after treatment start. Produced via immunoSEQ multiplex PCR; TCRdb's table is partial and in-frame only. The sample includes about 120,000 clones, around 88% of them seen just once. The sequencing used PBMCs, collected around atezolizumab (anti-PD-L1) treatment. The receptors derive from a man in his forties or fifties with urothelial cancer.

This sequence joins TRBV27 and TRBJ2-1; 10 positions agree with TRBD2. The ends lost 6 bases at V and 2 bases at J; junction bases unmatched: 4. CDR3 length: 15 residues. CDR1 and CDR2 (germline): MNHEY, SMNVEV (reference sequence). This CDR3 is CASRTGTSAYNEQFF. The CDR3 DNA follows: TGTGCCAGCAGAACCGGGACTAGCGCCTACAATGAGCAGTTCTTC.

The table lists this clone with a count of one. The CDR3 spells CASTYRGLWTYEQYF. The CDR3 bases are TGTGCCAGCACCTATCGCGGACTGTGGACCTACGAGCAGTACTTC. V gene TRBV27 combines with J gene TRBJ2-7, with a tentative D call TRBD2 (5 bases). CDR3 length: 15 residues. Germline assignment: CDR1 MNHEY and CDR2 SMNVEV (reference sequence). Trimming removed 7 bases at V and 2 bases at J, with 18 bases between.

The chain employs TRBV5-1 and TRBJ1-1; the D is unclear. V was pared by 0 bases and J by 4 bases, with 10 bases between. Germline CDR1 and CDR2: SGHRS and YFSETQ. This CDR3 region has 14 residues. This CDR3 reads CASSLGGAVTEAFF. The CDR3 coding sequence is TGCGCCAGCAGCTTGGGGGGAGCCGTCACTGAAGCTTTCTTT. The variable domain in full, with the rest retrieved from reference TRBV5-1 and TRBJ1-1, is KAGVTQTPRYLIKTRGQQVTLSCSPISGHRSVSWYQQTPGQGLQFLFEYFSETQRNKGNFPGRFSGRQFSNSRSEMNVSTLELGDSALYLCASSLGGAVTEAFFGQGTRLTVV.

The chain employs TRBV30 and TRBJ1-3; D may be TRBD1 (5 bases). Germline CDR1 GTSNPN, CDR2 SVGIG (reference sequence). Trimming left V 2 bases short and J 4 bases short, with 15 bases between. The CDR3 contains 15 residues. Written as DNA, the CDR3 is TGTGCCTGGAGTCCCTCGGGGGGAGCGGGAAACACCATATATTTT. Translation: CAWSPSGGAGNTIYF.

CDR3 bases: TGTGCCTGGAGTGTAGGGACAGAATATGGCTACACCTTC. Residues: CAWSVGTEYGYTF. The rearrangement joins TRBV30 to TRBJ1-2; TRBD1 matches 7 bases. The J segment lost 5 bases and the V segment lost 0 bases, leaving 3 bases of the junction unmatched. CDR1 is GTSNPN, CDR2 SVGIG, per germline (reference sequence). This CDR3 has 13 residues.

V is TRBV11-2 and J is TRBJ2-1; D perhaps matches TRBD1 (6 bases). The CDR3 sequence is 17 residues long. V was shortened by 2 bases and J by 2 bases, with 16 bases between the two germline ends. Per germline, CDR1 SGHAT and CDR2 FQNNGV. CDR3 sequence reads: CASSLKGGPPAYNEQFF. In DNA, the CDR3 is TGTGCCAGCAGCTTAAAAGGGGGACCACCCGCCTACAATGAGCAGTTCTTC.

V usage is TRBV5-3 and J usage is TRBJ2-7; D perhaps matches TRBD1 (6 bases). TRBV5-3 is recorded as an ORF, its role being uncertain. Deletions cut 4 bases from V and 7 bases from J, with 15 bases between. The CDR3 length is 13 residues. The CDR3 sequence is CARSPINRVEQYF. The CDR3 DNA sequence: TGTGCCAGAAGCCCAATCAACAGGGTTGAGCAGTACTTC.

V usage is TRBV28 and J usage is TRBJ2-7, with D perhaps matching TRBD1 (6 bases). Germline assignment: CDR1 MDHEN and CDR2 SYDVKM. Trimming stripped 5 bases from V and 3 bases from J, with 11 bases between. The CDR3 spans 13 residues. The CDR3: CASSSGTRYEQYF. CDR3 nucleotide sequence: TGTGCCAGCAGTAGTGGGACACGCTACGAGCAGTACTTC.

This sequence joins TRBV7-2 and TRBJ2-4; 7 nucleotides align to TRBD2. The CDR3 extends over 14 amino acids. Trimming removed 6 bases from V and 6 bases from J; junction bases left unmatched: 8. Per the germline V gene, CDR1 is SGHTA and CDR2 is FQGNSA. The CDR3 nucleotides read TGTGCCAGCAGGGATACGGGAGGAGGAAACATTCAGTACTTC. Protein product: CASRDTGGGNIQYF.

This clone appeared a few times. This chain connects TRBV6-5 to TRBJ1-1; weak D call: TRBD1 (6 bases). The CDR3 is 13 amino acids. Germline V gene lookup returns CDR1 MNHEY and CDR2 SVGAGI. Between the trimmed V and J ends, which lost 2 bases and 11 bases, there was a span of 15 bases. The CDR3 DNA follows: TGTGCCAGCAGTTACGTCGGAATGGGGGCGGCTTTCTTT. It specifies CASSYVGMGAAFF.

The chain employs TRBV5-1 and TRBJ2-3; tentative D call: TRBD2 (5 bases). Trimming took off 0 bases at V and 2 bases at J, with 10 bases between the two ends. This CDR3 region has 15 residues. Germline V gives CDR1 SGHRS, CDR2 YFSETQ. The CDR3 is CASSLAPGTTDTQYF. CDR3 in DNA: TGCGCCAGCAGCTTGGCGCCGGGAACCACAGATACGCAGTATTTT. Looking up the rest from reference TRBV5-1 and TRBJ2-3 gives the full variable domain: KAGVTQTPRYLIKTRGQQVTLSCSPISGHRSVSWYQQTPGQGLQFLFEYFSETQRNKGNFPGRFSGRQFSNSRSEMNVSTLELGDSALYLCASSLAPGTTDTQYFGPGTRLTVL.

V usage is TRBV7-9 and J usage is TRBJ1-1, with TRBD1 identical over 7 bases. The CDR3 has 16 residues. Germline V lookup: CDR1 SEHNR, CDR2 FQNEAQ (reference sequence). V trimming: 3 bases; J trimming: 2 bases; junction bases outside the gene matches: 9. The CDR3 coding sequence is TGTGCCAGCAGCTTCCCGGGGACAGATTTTAACACTGAAGCTTTCTTT. It codes for CASSFPGTDFNTEAFF.

This chain joins TRBV29-1 and TRBJ1-1; D uncertain. V lost 7 bases, J lost 1 base, and 13 bases lay in between. The CDR3 consists of 13 residues. Germline assignment: CDR1 SQVTM and CDR2 ANQGSEA. The CDR3 DNA sequence: TGCAGCGCTCAACGACGGGGGAACACTGAAGCTTTCTTT. Protein sequence: CSAQRRGNTEAFF.

The chain links TRBV7-3 to TRBJ2-1, with D possibly TRBD1 on 5 matching bases. Germline V gene lookup returns CDR1 SGHTA and CDR2 FQGTGA. V was trimmed by 5 bases and J by 2 bases, leaving 13 bases between them. The CDR3 length is 15 residues. CDR3 protein: CASSRWGSPYNEQFF. CDR3 sequence (DNA): TGTGCCAGCAGCCGGTGGGGCAGCCCCTACAATGAGCAGTTCTTC.

Remarks on this clone: Other DNA sequences of this sample code for an identical CDR3. The genes are TRBV28 and TRBJ2-7; D gene unclear. The V gene's germline CDR1 is MDHEN and CDR2 SYDVKM. With 6 bases removed from V and 0 bases from J, the gap between germline ends came to 3 bases. The CDR3 sequence is 11 residues long. DNA of the CDR3: TGTGCCAGCAGCGGCTCCTACGAGCAGTACTTC. It codes for CASSGSYEQYF.

The chain uses TRBV5-1 and TRBJ1-6; no firm D call. Germline V CDR1 and CDR2: SGHRS, YFSETQ. This CDR3 is 12 amino acids long. Trimming removed 5 bases from V and 10 bases from J, with 10 bases in between. CDR3: CASSVDFSPLHF. The CDR3 DNA reads TGCGCCAGCAGTGTTGACTTCTCACCCCTCCACTTT.

The V call is TRBV9, the J call TRBJ2-2; no reliable D call. The germline V gene has CDR1 SGDLS and CDR2 YYNGEE. V was shortened by 0 bases and J by 4 bases, with 10 bases between the two germline ends. The CDR3 is 15 residues long. The DNA for the CDR3 is TGTGCCAGCAGCGTAGATAGCTCCAGCACCGGGGAGCTGTTTTTT. It specifies CASSVDSSSTGELFF.

This sequence joins TRBV2 and TRBJ2-1; 11 bases map to TRBD2. This CDR3 comprises 18 residues. Germline V gives CDR1 SNHLY, CDR2 FYNNEI. With V trimmed by 3 bases and J by 1 base, 8 bases remained unmatched. Written as DNA, the CDR3 is TGTGCCAGCAGTGATGGCCTAGCGGGAGGACTGTCCTACAATGAGCAGTTCTTC. Amino acid sequence: CASSDGLAGGLSYNEQFF. Drawing the rest from reference TRBV2 and TRBJ2-1, the complete variable domain is EPEVTQTPSHQVTQMGQEVILRCVPISNHLYFYWYRQILGQKVEFLVSFYNNEISEKSEIFDDQFSVERPDGSNFTLKIRSTKLEDSAMYFCASSDGLAGGLSYNEQFFGPGTRLTVL.